This T cell receptor beta chain derives from a study of T cells in tuberculosis. Study information: Within 7 days of starting treatment, or before, PBMC were stored.

CDR3 length equals 15 residues. Trimming pared 1 base from V and 4 bases from J, leaving 11 bases between. Germline CDR1 is MNHNS and CDR2 is SASEGT. As to time point: new active TB diagnosis, blood taken before or within 7 days of starting treatment. Positive smear microscopy and/or M. tuberculosis culture confirmed active disease. Generated by immunoSEQ multiplex PCR, the TCRdb table keeps only in-frame clones and is missing some. The sample has tens of thousands of clones; roughly nine tenths are singletons. About this clone itself: Its matching antigen is unknown.

Study-level findings and limits: The TCR-beta difference was not significant; alpha differences partly reflected length. Samples were chosen by availability of cryopreserved specimens.

Sample: PBMCs, taken at tuberculosis diagnosis. The sequence came from an adult with tuberculosis. V is TRBV6-1 and J is TRBJ1-5, with no clear D. CDR3 in DNA: TGTGCCAGCAGTGAAGGGTTAGTTGTAAATCAGCCCCAGCATTTT. It specifies CASSEGLVVNQPQHF.